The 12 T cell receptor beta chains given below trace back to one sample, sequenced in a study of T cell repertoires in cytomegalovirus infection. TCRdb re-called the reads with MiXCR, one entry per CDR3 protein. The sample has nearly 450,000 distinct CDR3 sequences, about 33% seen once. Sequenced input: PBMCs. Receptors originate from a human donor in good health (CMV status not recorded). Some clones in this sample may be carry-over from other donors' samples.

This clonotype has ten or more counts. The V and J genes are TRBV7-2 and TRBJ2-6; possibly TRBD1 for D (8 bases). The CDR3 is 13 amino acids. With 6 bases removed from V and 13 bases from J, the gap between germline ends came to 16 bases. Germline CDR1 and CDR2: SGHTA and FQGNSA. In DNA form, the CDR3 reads TGTGCCAGCAGTCGTGACAGGGGAGGGGTCCTGACTTTC. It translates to CASSRDRGGVLTF.

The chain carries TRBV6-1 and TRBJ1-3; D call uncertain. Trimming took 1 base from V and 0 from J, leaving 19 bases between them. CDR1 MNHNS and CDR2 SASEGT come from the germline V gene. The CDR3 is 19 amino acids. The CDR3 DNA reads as TGTGCCAGCAGTGAAGGTGACCGAGGGAGGACCTACTCTGGAAACACCATATATTTT. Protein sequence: CASSEGDRGRTYSGNTIYF.

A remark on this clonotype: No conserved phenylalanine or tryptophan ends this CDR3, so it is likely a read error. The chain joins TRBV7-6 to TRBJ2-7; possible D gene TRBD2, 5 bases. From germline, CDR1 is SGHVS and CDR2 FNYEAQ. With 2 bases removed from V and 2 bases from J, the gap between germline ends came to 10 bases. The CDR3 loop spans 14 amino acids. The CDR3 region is CASSLRGNPYEQYL. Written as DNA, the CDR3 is TGTGCCAGCAGCTTACGAGGGAACCCCTACGAGCAGTACTTA.

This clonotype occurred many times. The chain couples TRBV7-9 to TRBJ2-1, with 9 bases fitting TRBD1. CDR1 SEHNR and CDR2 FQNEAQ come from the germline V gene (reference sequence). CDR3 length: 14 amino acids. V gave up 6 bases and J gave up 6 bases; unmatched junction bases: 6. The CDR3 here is CASRPQGAFNEQFF. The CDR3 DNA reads TGTGCCAGCAGGCCACAGGGGGCTTTCAATGAGCAGTTCTTC.

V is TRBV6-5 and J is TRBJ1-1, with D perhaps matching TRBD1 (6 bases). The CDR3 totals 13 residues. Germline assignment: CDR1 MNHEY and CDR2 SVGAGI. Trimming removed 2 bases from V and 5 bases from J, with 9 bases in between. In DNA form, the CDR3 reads TGTGCCAGCAGTTACCGGCAGGGGACTGAAGCTTTCTTT. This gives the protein CASSYRQGTEAFF.

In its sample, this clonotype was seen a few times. For the CDR3, the DNA is TGCGCCAGCAGCCCCGGGACAGGGGTGATGAACACTGAAGCTTTCTTT. Translated, it gives CASSPGTGVMNTEAFF. The gene calls are TRBV5-1 and TRBJ1-1, with 10 nucleotides matching TRBD1. The germline V gene encodes CDR1 SGHRS and CDR2 YFSETQ. V shed 4 bases and J 0 bases; nucleotides not matched to a gene: 6. This CDR3 region has 16 residues.

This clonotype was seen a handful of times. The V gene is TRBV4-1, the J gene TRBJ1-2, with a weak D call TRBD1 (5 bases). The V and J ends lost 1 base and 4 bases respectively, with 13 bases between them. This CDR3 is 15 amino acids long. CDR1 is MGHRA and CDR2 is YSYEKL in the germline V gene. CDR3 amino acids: CASSQGAGPFYGYTF. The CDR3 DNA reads TGCGCCAGCAGCCAAGGTGCAGGGCCCTTCTATGGCTACACCTTC.

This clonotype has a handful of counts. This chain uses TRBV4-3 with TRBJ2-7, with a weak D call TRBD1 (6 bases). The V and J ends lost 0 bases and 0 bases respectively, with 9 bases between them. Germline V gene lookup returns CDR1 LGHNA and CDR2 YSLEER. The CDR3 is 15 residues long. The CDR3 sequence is CASSQDTGSSYEQYF. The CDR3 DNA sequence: TGCGCCAGCAGCCAAGATACAGGGTCCTCCTACGAGCAGTACTTC.

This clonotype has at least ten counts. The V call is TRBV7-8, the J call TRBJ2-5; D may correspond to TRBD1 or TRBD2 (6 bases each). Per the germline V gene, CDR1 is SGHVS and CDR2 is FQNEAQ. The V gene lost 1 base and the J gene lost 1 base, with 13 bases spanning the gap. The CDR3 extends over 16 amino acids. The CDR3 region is CASSLGWGAGQETQYF. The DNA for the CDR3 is TGTGCCAGCAGCTTAGGGTGGGGGGCGGGCCAAGAGACCCAGTACTTC.

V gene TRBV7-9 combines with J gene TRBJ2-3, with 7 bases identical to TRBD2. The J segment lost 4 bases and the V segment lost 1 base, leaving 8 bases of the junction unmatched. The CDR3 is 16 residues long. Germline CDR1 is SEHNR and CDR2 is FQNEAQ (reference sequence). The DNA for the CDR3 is TGTGCCAGCAGCTTAGGGGGGGGAACGAACCCAGATACGCAGTATTTT. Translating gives CASSLGGGTNPDTQYF.

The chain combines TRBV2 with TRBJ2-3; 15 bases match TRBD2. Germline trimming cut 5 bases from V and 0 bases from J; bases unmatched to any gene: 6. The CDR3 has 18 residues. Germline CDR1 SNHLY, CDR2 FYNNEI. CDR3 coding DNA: TGTGCCAGCAGTAGAACCGGGACTAGCGGGGGGAGCACAGATACGCAGTATTTT. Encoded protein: CASSRTGTSGGSTDTQYF.

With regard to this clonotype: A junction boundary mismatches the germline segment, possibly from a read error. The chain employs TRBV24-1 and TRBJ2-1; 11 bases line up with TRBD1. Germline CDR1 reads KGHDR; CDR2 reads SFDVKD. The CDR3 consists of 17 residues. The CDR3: CATSYAYGTGGYTEQFF. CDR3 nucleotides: TGTGCCACCAGTTACGCTTACGGGACAGGGGGTTACACTGAGCAGTTCTTC.